The present T cell receptor beta chain was sequenced within a study of blood T cells in healthy people across ages. V was trimmed by 4 bases and J by 8 bases, leaving 16 bases between them. Germline CDR1 and CDR2: SGHRS and YFSETQ. There are 14 residues in the CDR3. Then a second PCR, running roughly 7 to 11 cycles, was carried out with a sample-barcoded 5' primer and a J-beta primer mix. TCRdb itself ran the 5' RACE reads through MiXCR, one entry per CDR3 protein. The sample shows about 970,000 distinct CDR3 sequences, roughly 51% of them seen only once. V is TRBV5-1 and J is TRBJ2-1; D gene unclear. The sequence was collected from a woman aged 55-70 years in good health. The sequenced sample consisted of blood. CDR3 DNA sequence: TGCGCCAGCAGCCCCCGGGCCGAGAAGCATGAGCAGTTCTTC. It translates to CASSPRAEKHEQFF.